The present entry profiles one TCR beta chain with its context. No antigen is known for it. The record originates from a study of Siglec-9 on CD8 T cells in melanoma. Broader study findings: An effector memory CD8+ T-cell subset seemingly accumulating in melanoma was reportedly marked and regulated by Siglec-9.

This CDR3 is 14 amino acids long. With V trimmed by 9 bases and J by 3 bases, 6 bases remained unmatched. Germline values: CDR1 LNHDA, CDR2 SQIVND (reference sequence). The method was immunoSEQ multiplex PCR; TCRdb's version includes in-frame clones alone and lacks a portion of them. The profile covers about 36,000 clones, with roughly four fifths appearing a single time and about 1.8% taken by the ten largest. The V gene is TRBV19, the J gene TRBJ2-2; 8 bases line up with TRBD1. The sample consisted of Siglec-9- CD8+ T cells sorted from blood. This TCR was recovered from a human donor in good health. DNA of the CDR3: TGTGCCAGCTGGGACAGGAGGGACACCGGGGAGCTGTTTTTT. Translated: CASWDRRDTGELFF.